The 6 T cell receptor beta chains given below trace back to one sample, sequenced in a study of Graves' ophthalmopathy and Graves' hyperthyroidism. The authors amplified TCR beta CDR3 regions, and they did so from RNA transcripts for repertoire sequencing. Scientists carried out first-round RT-PCR using HTBI primers and then a second-round multiplex PCR. TCRdb reanalysed the multiplex PCR reads using MiXCR and keeps one entry per CDR3 protein. The sample lists approximately 160,000 distinct CDR3 sequences, approximately 40% occurring once. Sequenced: peripheral blood. The receptors shown here come from a woman in her thirties or forties with Graves' ophthalmopathy.

This clonotype has at least ten counts. The CDR3 nucleotides read TGTGCCAGCAGTTTAGCCCGCGGGGGGGTCGGGGGTCAGCCCCAGCATTTT. Translating it yields CASSLARGGVGGQPQHF. The chain links TRBV12-3 or TRBV12-4 to TRBJ1-5; a weak D match, TRBD1 (5 bases). CDR3 size: 17 residues. With 0 bases removed from V and 6 bases from J, the gap between germline ends came to 18 bases.

The table lists this clonotype with many counts. This chain's CDR3 is CAWSLQRDSEQYF. Here the CDR3 DNA reads TGTGCCTGGAGTCTTCAGCGGGATTCCGAGCAGTACTTC. The chain has TRBV30 and TRBJ2-7; 7 nucleotides agree with TRBD2. CDR3 length equals 13 residues. Per germline, CDR1 GTSNPN and CDR2 SVGIG (reference sequence). Trimming at V came to 2 bases and at J to 6 bases, leaving 7 bases not matched to a gene.

The genes are TRBV10-3 and TRBJ2-5, with D perhaps matching TRBD1 or TRBD2 (5 bases each). Trimming shortened V by 3 bases and J by 9 bases, and 14 bases separated the two germline ends. Germline V gives CDR1 ENHRY, CDR2 SYGVKD. The CDR3 runs 13 residues. CDR3 DNA sequence: TGTGCCATCAGTGAAGGGACGAGGTGGGCCCAGTACTTC. This sequence encodes CAISEGTRWAQYF.

This chain connects TRBV28 to TRBJ2-7; 10 bases agree with TRBD1. Per germline, CDR1 MDHEN and CDR2 SYDVKM. CDR3 length: 12 amino acids. The V and J ends lost 9 bases and 4 bases, in that order; junction bases with no gene match: 3. CDR3 sequence (DNA): TGTGCCAGTCGGACAGGGGGATACGAGCAGTACTTC. Protein: CASRTGGYEQYF.

The chain has TRBV6-1 and TRBJ2-7; no definite D call. Trimming stripped 5 bases from V and 2 bases from J, with 10 bases between. This CDR3 spans 13 amino acids. From germline, CDR1 is MNHNS and CDR2 SASEGT. The CDR3 is CASSPREPYEQYF. CDR3 nucleotides: TGTGCCAGCAGTCCCCGTGAGCCCTACGAGCAGTACTTC.

Ten or more counts support this clonotype. The CDR3: CASSLTGANNSPLHF. Written as DNA, the CDR3 is TGTGCCAGCAGCCTAACTGGGGCCAATAATTCACCCCTCCACTTT. The genes are TRBV9 and TRBJ1-6; D possibly corresponds to TRBD1 (5 bases). The CDR3 consists of 15 residues. V lost 4 bases and J lost 5, with 13 bases in between. CDR1 and CDR2 from the germline V gene are SGDLS and YYNGEE.